Each of the 17 T cell receptor beta chains below was sequenced from the same sample in a study of shared clonotypes between healthy human individuals. Produced via immunoSEQ multiplex PCR; TCRdb's table is partial and in-frame only. The sample shows about a million clones, about 80% of them seen only once. The specimen sequenced was memory CD4+ T cells sorted from blood. As to subset: CD45RA-negative fraction. All receptors come from a man between 18 and 35 years old in good health.

This clone came up a few times. The CDR3 spells CASSLAALSDFYGYTF. CDR3 DNA: TGTGCCAGCAGCTTAGCAGCCCTGAGTGACTTCTATGGCTACACCTTC. This sequence joins TRBV7-9 and TRBJ1-2; D remains ambiguous. The V end was cut by 0 bases, the J end by 4 bases, with 15 bases between. Germline lookup yields CDR1 SEHNR and CDR2 FQNEAQ (reference sequence). The CDR3 contains 16 residues.

J is TRBJ2-1 and V is TRBV7-9; TRBD2 agrees at 9 bases. Germline V gene data show CDR1 as SEHNR and CDR2 as FQNEAQ (reference sequence). J was trimmed by 8 bases and V by 6 bases; bases with no gene match: 11. The CDR3 is made up of 15 amino acids. CDR3 amino acids: CASREYSGSGDEQFF. The DNA for the CDR3 is TGTGCCAGCAGAGAATATAGCGGGAGCGGGGATGAGCAGTTCTTC.

The genes are TRBV6-6 and TRBJ2-7, with 8 positions matching TRBD2. Looked up from germline, CDR1 is MNHNY and CDR2 is SVGAGI (reference sequence). This CDR3 has 15 residues. V lost 6 bases, J lost 7 bases, and 14 bases stayed unmatched. CDR3 DNA: TGTGCCAGCAGCCCACAGACTAGCGTCGAAGGGGAGCAGTACTTC. The encoded protein is CASSPQTSVEGEQYF.

The rearrangement uses TRBV19 and TRBJ2-5, with D possibly matching TRBD2 (6 bases). Germline assignment: CDR1 LNHDA and CDR2 SQIVND (reference sequence). This CDR3 region has 13 residues. With 5 bases removed from V and 5 bases from J, the gap between germline ends came to 12 bases. In nucleotides, the CDR3 is TGTGCCAGTAGTCCCGGGGGACCTGAGACCCAGTACTTC. This gives the protein CASSPGGPETQYF.

This clone has only a few counts. The CDR3 DNA sequence: TGTGCCAGCAGCGTAGGTCTAGCGGGAGGGCCGTACACCGGGGAGCTGTTTTTT. As protein: CASSVGLAGGPYTGELFF. The genes are TRBV9 and TRBJ2-2; 12 bases agree with TRBD2. Germline V lookup: CDR1 SGDLS, CDR2 YYNGEE. The CDR3 spans 18 residues. V gave up 0 bases and J gave up 3 bases; unmatched junction bases: 6.

V usage is TRBV6-5 and J usage is TRBJ1-2, with D possibly matching TRBD1 (5 bases). The germline V gene encodes CDR1 MNHEY and CDR2 SVGAGI. The germline V and J ends were trimmed by 0 bases and 4 bases, with 9 bases remaining between them. CDR3 length: 14 amino acids. The DNA for the CDR3 is TGTGCCAGCAGTTACTCGACAGCCCCCTATGGCTACACCTTC. This codes for CASSYSTAPYGYTF.

The chain uses TRBV30 and TRBJ1-3, with a possible D match to TRBD1 (5 bases). The V gene lost 7 bases and the J gene lost 3 bases, with 25 bases spanning the gap. CDR3 length equals 17 residues. Germline CDR1 and CDR2: GTSNPN and SVGIG (reference sequence). CDR3 coding DNA: TGTGCCTTGCGGCCGGGCTTACCGTTTAGGGGTGGAAACACCATATATTTT. Translating gives CALRPGLPFRGGNTIYF.

The J gene is TRBJ1-4, the V gene TRBV2; D call uncertain. Germline values: CDR1 SNHLY, CDR2 FYNNEI. The CDR3 totals 14 residues. Trimming pared 8 bases from V and 10 bases from J, leaving 20 bases between. DNA for the CDR3: TGTGCCAGCCAGGCAGAGGACGTTTCCGGAAAACTGTTTTTT. Its translation: CASQAEDVSGKLFF.

This clone was seen a few times. J is TRBJ2-5 and V is TRBV18; tentatively, D is TRBD1 or TRBD2 (5 bases each). Germline V gene data show CDR1 as KGHSH and CDR2 as LQKENI. V was cut by 2 bases and J by 0 bases, with 7 bases left in between. The CDR3 runs 14 residues. The CDR3 bases are TGTGCCAGCTCACCATCGGGGCACCAAGAGACCCAGTACTTC. Translating gives CASSPSGHQETQYF.

V is TRBV5-1 and J is TRBJ2-7; D possibly corresponds to TRBD1 (5 bases). The CDR3 covers 15 residues. Germline-derived CDR1 and CDR2 are SGHRS and YFSETQ. V lost 0 bases and J 5 bases, leaving 15 bases between the germline ends. The CDR3 loop is CASSLAPQGTDEQYF. DNA for the CDR3: TGCGCCAGCAGCTTGGCCCCTCAGGGAACGGACGAGCAGTACTTC.

The rearrangement links TRBV2 to TRBJ2-3; a possible D gene is TRBD2 (5 bases). The CDR3 spans 13 residues. Between the trimmed V and J ends, which lost 7 bases and 6 bases, there was a span of 14 bases. Germline V lookup: CDR1 SNHLY, CDR2 FYNNEI. CDR3 sequence reads: CASNKNKRDTQYF. In DNA form, the CDR3 reads TGTGCCAGCAATAAGAATAAGCGGGATACGCAGTATTTT.

V is TRBV5-8 and J is TRBJ2-2; D may match TRBD1 or TRBD2 (5 bases each). This CDR3 has 15 amino acids. CDR1 and CDR2 from the germline V gene are SGHTS and YDEGEE. V lost 0 bases and J 8 bases, leaving 14 bases between the germline ends. DNA of the CDR3: TGTGCCAGCAGCTTGGTTGAGGGGTCCACTGGGGAGCTGTTTTTT. Protein sequence: CASSLVEGSTGELFF.

This chain joins TRBV7-2 and TRBJ2-7; 7 nucleotides line up with TRBD2. The J segment lost 2 bases and the V segment lost 4 bases, leaving 2 bases of the junction unmatched. This CDR3 has 13 residues. Germline lookup yields CDR1 SGHTA and CDR2 FQGNSA. The CDR3 here is CASSSGLTYEQYF. In DNA, the CDR3 is TGTGCCAGCAGCTCGGGACTAACCTACGAGCAGTACTTC.

The chain links TRBV30 to TRBJ1-2, with no clear D. Trimming took off 1 base at V and 3 bases at J, with 6 bases between the two ends. The CDR3 contains 12 residues. CDR1 is GTSNPN, CDR2 SVGIG, per germline (reference sequence). This CDR3 reads CAWSGSYYGYTF. CDR3 bases: TGTGCCTGGAGTGGGAGTTACTATGGCTACACCTTC.

The chain joins TRBV7-9 to TRBJ2-1; no clear D gene. The germline V gene has CDR1 SEHNR and CDR2 FQNEAQ (reference sequence). The V gene lost 5 bases and the J gene lost 1 base, with 15 bases spanning the gap. The CDR3 is 16 amino acids. CDR3 bases: TGTGCCAGCAGCCCGATCAAAGGACGGTCCTACAATGAGCAGTTCTTC. Protein sequence: CASSPIKGRSYNEQFF. Complete variable domain (other parts from reference TRBV7-9 and TRBJ2-1): DTGVSQNPRHKITKRGQNVTFRCDPISEHNRLYWYRQTLGQGPEFLTYFQNEAQLEKSRLLSDRFSAERPKGSFSTLEIQRTEQGDSAMYLCASSPIKGRSYNEQFFGPGTRLTVL.

This chain connects TRBV7-2 to TRBJ1-5, with TRBD1 as a possible D gene (6 bases). V shed 3 bases and J shed 2 bases, with 11 bases lying between them. There are 15 residues in the CDR3. Looked up from germline, CDR1 is SGHTA and CDR2 is FQGNSA. The CDR3: CASSFAQGGNQPQHF. CDR3 DNA sequence: TGTGCCAGCAGCTTCGCACAGGGCGGCAATCAGCCCCAGCATTTT.

The chain couples TRBV5-4 to TRBJ2-1; D call uncertain. Germline assignment: CDR1 SGHNT and CDR2 YYREEE (reference sequence). CDR3 length: 11 residues. The V end was cut by 2 bases, the J end by 10 bases, with 7 bases between. The CDR3 region has the DNA TGTGCCAGCAGCTTTAGGCCGGAGCAGTTCTTC. As protein: CASSFRPEQFF.